Below, 32 T cell receptor beta chains from the same sample are listed, as sequenced in a study of T-cell memory formation after mild COVID-19. Using its own MiXCR run on the 5' RACE reads, TCRdb lists one record per CDR3 protein. The table has about 440,000 distinct CDR3 sequences, about 19% seen once. Sequenced sample: PBMCs or a T cell subset sorted from them (not recorded which). The source of these receptors is an adult woman who had mild COVID-19 (a few samples of this study predate the infection). Cell type and time point are not known.

This clonotype was picked up a small number of times. V and J are TRBV7-6 and TRBJ2-7; tentatively, D is TRBD1 (6 bases). Germline V CDR1 and CDR2: SGHVS, FNYEAQ. The ends were cut back, 1 base at V and 7 bases at J, with 11 bases in the middle. This CDR3 has 13 residues. CDR3 in amino acids: CASSLETGGEQYF. CDR3 DNA sequence: TGTGCCAGCAGCTTAGAGACAGGTGGTGAGCAGTACTTC. Together with reference TRBV7-6 and TRBJ2-7, the CDR3 gives the full variable domain: GAGVSQSPRYKVTKRGQDVALRCDPISGHVSLYWYRQALGQGPEFLTYFNYEAQQDKSGLPNDRFSAERPEGSISTLTIQRTEQRDSAMYRCASSLETGGEQYFGPGTRLTVT.

CDR3 protein: CATSRGGQGHNEQFF. The CDR3 DNA sequence: TGTGCCACCTCCCGAGGTGGGCAGGGTCACAATGAGCAGTTCTTC. The chain is built from TRBV9 and TRBJ2-1; possibly TRBD1 for D (5 bases). V lost 9 bases, J lost 5 bases, and 21 bases lay in between. Looked up from germline, CDR1 is SGDLS and CDR2 is YYNGEE. The CDR3 covers 15 residues. Based on the CDR3 plus reference TRBV9 and TRBJ2-1, the full variable domain is DSGVTQTPKHLITATGQRVTLRCSPRSGDLSVYWYQQSLDQGLQFLIQYYNGEERAKGNILERFSAQQFPDLHSELNLSSLELGDSALYFCATSRGGQGHNEQFFGPGTRLTVL.

The chain uses TRBV3-1 and TRBJ2-5; the match to TRBD2 covers 8 bases. Trimming took 4 bases from V and 3 from J; bases not matched to a gene: 10. The CDR3 covers 16 residues. Germline CDR1 and CDR2: LGHDT and YNNKEL (reference sequence). CDR3 bases: TGTGCCAGCAGCCCCTCCGGGGGGGGCATAGAAGAGACCCAGTACTTC. Translated: CASSPSGGGIEETQYF.

This clonotype was found a few times. The chain carries TRBV4-1 and TRBJ1-4; the D is unclear. Deletions cut 0 bases from V and 4 bases from J, with 9 bases between. The length of the CDR3 is 15 residues. The germline V gene encodes CDR1 MGHRA and CDR2 YSYEKL. Here the CDR3 reads CASSQEGRFNEKLFF. The CDR3, as DNA: TGCGCCAGCAGCCAAGAGGGCAGGTTTAATGAAAAACTGTTTTTT.

This clonotype was observed a few times. The chain uses TRBV5-4 and TRBJ2-5; 10 bases are shared with TRBD1. Germline assignment: CDR1 SGHNT and CDR2 YYREEE (reference sequence). CDR3 length: 13 residues. The J segment lost 5 bases and the V segment lost 4 bases, leaving 2 bases of the junction unmatched. The CDR3 here is CASSDRGQETQYF. The CDR3 coding sequence is TGTGCCAGCAGCGACAGGGGGCAGGAGACCCAGTACTTC.

This clonotype was counted ten times or more. The V gene is TRBV6-2 or TRBV6-3, the J gene TRBJ2-7, with a possible D match to TRBD1 (5 bases). The V end was cut by 2 bases, the J end by 0 bases, with 11 bases between. This CDR3 is 15 amino acids long. Germline V CDR1 and CDR2: MNHEY, SVGEGT. CDR3 sequence reads: CASSYDSASSYEQYF. The CDR3 bases are TGTGCCAGCAGTTACGACAGTGCTAGCTCCTACGAGCAGTACTTC.

Only a few counts were recorded for this clonotype. The rearrangement joins TRBV11-1 to TRBJ2-3, with D uncertain. Germline values: CDR1 SGHAT, CDR2 FQDESV (reference sequence). Trimming left V 5 bases short and J 7 bases short, with 13 bases between. The CDR3 loop spans 13 amino acids. CDR3 sequence reads: CASSQPRWHTQYF. Written as DNA, the CDR3 is TGTGCCAGCAGCCAACCCCGATGGCATACGCAGTATTTT.

The rearrangement uses TRBV11-2 and TRBJ2-3; possible D gene TRBD2, 7 bases. With 0 bases removed from V and 0 bases from J, the gap between germline ends came to 22 bases. CDR1 SGHAT and CDR2 FQNNGV come from the germline V gene. There are 20 residues in the CDR3. CDR3 sequence (DNA): TGTGCCAGCAGCTTAGAGACGTCGTGGGGGGGCGTTCGCAGCACAGATACGCAGTATTTT. It is translated as CASSLETSWGGVRSTDTQYF.

This clonotype was observed a few times. The rearrangement joins TRBV19 to TRBJ2-7; D unresolved. Germline V gene data show CDR1 as LNHDA and CDR2 as SQIVND (reference sequence). The CDR3 is 11 residues long. CDR3 region: CPTQGIYEQYF. The CDR3 DNA sequence: TGTCCCACGCAAGGGATCTACGAGCAGTACTTC.

This clonotype was picked up a small number of times. The rearrangement uses TRBV20-1 and TRBJ2-1; 8 nucleotides align to TRBD1. CDR1 and CDR2 from the germline V gene are DFQATT and SNEGSKA (reference sequence). This CDR3 is built from 16 residues. Trimming at V came to 3 bases and at J to 7 bases, leaving 14 bases not matched to a gene. The CDR3 DNA sequence: TGCAGTGCTAGTTTGTTAGGCAGGGGGCCGAAGAATGAGCAGTTCTTC. This translates into CSASLLGRGPKNEQFF.

The V call is TRBV12-3 or TRBV12-4, the J call TRBJ1-5; D uncertain. Trimming removed 5 bases from V and 7 bases from J, with 12 bases in between. The CDR3 is made up of 13 amino acids. CDR3 protein: CASSRGPGQPQHF. In nucleotides, the CDR3 is TGTGCCAGCAGTCGGGGTCCTGGACAGCCCCAGCATTTT.

V usage is TRBV5-1 and J usage is TRBJ2-1, with 7 bases identical to TRBD2. Losses at the gene ends were 4 bases for V and 10 bases for J; bases not matched to a gene: 8. The germline V gene has CDR1 SGHRS and CDR2 YFSETQ. CDR3 length: 13 residues. The CDR3: CASSPGGGSEQFF. The CDR3 nucleotides are TGCGCCAGCAGCCCGGGCGGCGGGAGCGAGCAGTTCTTC.

The chain couples TRBV10-3 to TRBJ2-2; D is unclear. Germline V gene sequence: CDR1 ENHRY, CDR2 SYGVKD. V dropped 2 bases and J dropped 6 bases, with 7 bases sitting between them. This CDR3 contains 13 residues. The CDR3 nucleotides read TGTGCCATCAGTGAGGTCAGCCCCGGGGAGCTGTTTTTT. This codes for CAISEVSPGELFF.

V usage is TRBV10-3 and J usage is TRBJ2-7, with D tentatively TRBD2 (5 bases). Germline CDR1 ENHRY, CDR2 SYGVKD. The CDR3 is made up of 15 amino acids. V was pared by 8 bases and J by 0 bases, with 17 bases between. Here the CDR3 DNA reads TGTGCCATCCGCGGGCCAGACCTTAACTCCTACGAGCAGTACTTC. This encodes CAIRGPDLNSYEQYF.

For the CDR3, the DNA is TGTGCCAGCAGTTACTCGCACGGATCCTACGAGCAGTACTTC. Protein product: CASSYSHGSYEQYF. The V gene is TRBV6-2 or TRBV6-3, the J gene TRBJ2-7, with D hard to call. This CDR3 has 14 residues. V was clipped by 0 bases and J by 1 base, with 7 bases between them. The germline V gene encodes CDR1 MNHEY and CDR2 SVGEGT.

J is TRBJ2-3 and V is TRBV4-3; D is perhaps TRBD2 (6 bases). Germline-derived CDR1 and CDR2 are LGHNA and YSLEER. Trimming removed 6 bases at V and 5 bases at J, with 15 bases between. The CDR3 extends over 14 amino acids. Here the CDR3 reads CASSRGWGEDTQYF. In DNA form, the CDR3 reads TGCGCCAGCAGTCGGGGGTGGGGGGAAGATACGCAGTATTTT.

The V and J genes are TRBV16 and TRBJ1-4; D gene uncertain. The ends were cut back, 1 base at V and 0 bases at J, with 9 bases in the middle. The CDR3 has 16 residues. Germline loops: CDR1 KGHSY, CDR2 FQNENV. The CDR3 DNA reads as TGTGCCAGCAGCCAATTCGACCTAACAACTAATGAAAAACTGTTTTTT. Translation: CASSQFDLTTNEKLFF.

This chain joins TRBV6-5 and TRBJ2-3, with TRBD2 identical over 10 bases. The CDR3 loop spans 18 amino acids. The V gene's germline CDR1 is MNHEY and CDR2 SVGAGI. Losses at the gene ends were 5 bases for V and 0 bases for J; bases not matched to a gene: 11. Here the CDR3 DNA reads TGTGCCAGCAGTGAGACTAGCGGGCAGATCTCTAGCACAGATACGCAGTATTTT. Its translation: CASSETSGQISSTDTQYF.

This clonotype was seen more than once but under ten times. This rearrangement joins TRBV29-1 to TRBJ2-1, with 9 bases matching TRBD2. Looked up from germline, CDR1 is SQVTM and CDR2 is ANQGSEA. The CDR3 is made up of 13 amino acids. V shed 7 bases, J shed 3 bases, and the junction held 4 bases outside the gene matches. The CDR3 region has the DNA TGCAGCGGACTGCGGGAGGGCTACAATGAGCAGTTCTTC. Translation: CSGLREGYNEQFF.

This clonotype was seen a few times. The chain is built from TRBV29-1 and TRBJ2-1, with D unclear. The germline V and J ends were trimmed by 1 base and 0 bases, with 10 bases remaining between them. Germline loops: CDR1 SQVTM, CDR2 ANQGSEA. The CDR3 totals 15 residues. The CDR3 sequence: CSVEVGLISYNEQFF. In nucleotides, the CDR3 is TGCAGCGTTGAAGTGGGGTTGATCTCCTACAATGAGCAGTTCTTC.

This chain joins TRBV5-1 and TRBJ2-2; D not resolved. Trimming shortened V by 0 bases and J by 0 bases, and 9 bases separated the two germline ends. The CDR3 loop spans 16 amino acids. Germline lookup yields CDR1 SGHRS and CDR2 YFSETQ. The CDR3 region is CASSLVAKSNTGELFF. CDR3 DNA: TGCGCCAGCAGCTTGGTTGCCAAGTCGAACACCGGGGAGCTGTTTTTT.

V gene TRBV20-1 combines with J gene TRBJ2-1, with 9 bases identical to TRBD1. J lost 2 bases, V lost 4 bases, and 18 bases had no gene match. This CDR3 region has 19 residues. Per the germline V gene, CDR1 is DFQATT and CDR2 is SNEGSKA (reference sequence). The CDR3 nucleotides read TGCAGTGCTACGATACGGGACAGGGAGCCCTCTAGACCCTACAATGAGCAGTTCTTC. As protein: CSATIRDREPSRPYNEQFF.

V and J are TRBV19 and TRBJ2-1; possible D gene TRBD2, 5 bases. Germline V lookup: CDR1 LNHDA, CDR2 SQIVND (reference sequence). V was trimmed by 4 bases and J by 4 bases, leaving 5 bases between them. The CDR3 length is 12 residues. This chain's CDR3 is CASSREYNEQFF. The CDR3, as DNA: TGTGCCAGTAGTAGGGAGTACAATGAGCAGTTCTTC.

The genes are TRBV12-3 or TRBV12-4 and TRBJ1-4, with D possibly TRBD1 on 6 matching bases. The CDR3 loop spans 14 amino acids. Trimming left V 1 base short and J 10 bases short, with 13 bases between. The CDR3 sequence is CASSLEQGGGKLFF. The CDR3 DNA is TGTGCCAGCAGTTTAGAACAGGGCGGGGGAAAACTGTTTTTT.

This clonotype was observed a few times. The rearrangement uses TRBV7-9 and TRBJ2-3; TRBD1 aligns across 10 bases. The V and J ends lost 8 bases and 4 bases, in that order; junction bases with no gene match: 6. The CDR3 extends over 14 amino acids. Germline assignment: CDR1 SEHNR and CDR2 FQNEAQ (reference sequence). CDR3 DNA sequence: TGTGCCAGCTTAGGGACAGGGGTTGCAGATACGCAGTATTTT. Translation gives CASLGTGVADTQYF.

This rearrangement joins TRBV11-2 to TRBJ1-2; the D gene is possibly TRBD1 (5 bases). The CDR3 contains 13 residues. Germline assignment: CDR1 SGHAT and CDR2 FQNNGV. Between the trimmed V and J ends, which lost 3 bases and 5 bases, there was a span of 10 bases. The CDR3, as DNA: TGTGCCAGCAGCTTCGACAGCCAATATGGCTACACCTTC. Its translation: CASSFDSQYGYTF.

J is TRBJ2-6 and V is TRBV24-1, with 10 bases matching TRBD1. This CDR3 contains 20 residues. The germline gives CDR1 KGHDR, CDR2 SFDVKD. V dropped 2 bases and J dropped 0; count of bases not matched to a gene: 9. The CDR3 reads CATSDSAGTGALSGANVLTF. CDR3 sequence (DNA): TGTGCCACCAGTGATTCAGCCGGGACAGGGGCACTCTCTGGGGCCAACGTCCTGACTTTC.

This clonotype was observed a few times. The rearrangement uses TRBV4-1 and TRBJ2-3; TRBD1 agrees at 7 bases. The V segment lost 1 base and the J segment 10 bases; nucleotides outside the gene matches: 5. This CDR3 spans 13 amino acids. Germline CDR1 and CDR2: MGHRA and YSYEKL. The CDR3 loop reads CASSQVEGTAQYF. The CDR3 DNA sequence: TGCGCCAGCAGCCAAGTGGAAGGGACAGCGCAGTATTTT.

The V gene is TRBV7-6, the J gene TRBJ2-1; D may be TRBD2 (5 bases). The ends were cut back, 5 bases at V and 0 bases at J, with 17 bases in the middle. The V gene's germline CDR1 is SGHVS and CDR2 FNYEAQ. The CDR3 is 17 residues long. The CDR3 DNA reads TGTGCCAGCAGCGAAGGGTCGCGGGTAAGCTCCTACAATGAGCAGTTCTTC. It specifies CASSEGSRVSSYNEQFF.

This clonotype came up a few times. CDR3 loop: CASSTGLLNTEAFF. The CDR3 coding sequence is TGTGCCAGCAGCACGGGACTTCTGAACACTGAAGCTTTCTTT. The rearrangement links TRBV11-1 to TRBJ1-1, with TRBD1 as a possible D gene (5 bases). Trimming shortened V by 5 bases and J by 0 bases, and 10 bases separated the two germline ends. The CDR3 runs 14 residues. The germline V gene has CDR1 SGHAT and CDR2 FQDESV (reference sequence).

The chain has TRBV20-1 and TRBJ2-1, with 7 bases lining up with TRBD2. V was pared by 6 bases and J by 9 bases, with 23 bases of the junction left unmatched. The CDR3 covers 17 residues. Germline values: CDR1 DFQATT, CDR2 SNEGSKA (reference sequence). The CDR3 reads CSAILGVTGLDQSEQFF. The CDR3 DNA is TGCAGTGCCATCCTCGGGGTAACAGGACTAGACCAGAGTGAGCAGTTCTTC.

This clonotype was seen repeatedly, ten times or more. The chain uses TRBV4-1 and TRBJ2-3; unclear D gene. Deletions cut 3 bases from V and 2 bases from J, with 12 bases between. The CDR3 loop spans 15 amino acids. CDR1 MGHRA and CDR2 YSYEKL come from the germline V gene. In DNA, the CDR3 is TGCGCCAGCAGCCATACTACCCTCCTCACAGATACGCAGTATTTT. Residues: CASSHTTLLTDTQYF.